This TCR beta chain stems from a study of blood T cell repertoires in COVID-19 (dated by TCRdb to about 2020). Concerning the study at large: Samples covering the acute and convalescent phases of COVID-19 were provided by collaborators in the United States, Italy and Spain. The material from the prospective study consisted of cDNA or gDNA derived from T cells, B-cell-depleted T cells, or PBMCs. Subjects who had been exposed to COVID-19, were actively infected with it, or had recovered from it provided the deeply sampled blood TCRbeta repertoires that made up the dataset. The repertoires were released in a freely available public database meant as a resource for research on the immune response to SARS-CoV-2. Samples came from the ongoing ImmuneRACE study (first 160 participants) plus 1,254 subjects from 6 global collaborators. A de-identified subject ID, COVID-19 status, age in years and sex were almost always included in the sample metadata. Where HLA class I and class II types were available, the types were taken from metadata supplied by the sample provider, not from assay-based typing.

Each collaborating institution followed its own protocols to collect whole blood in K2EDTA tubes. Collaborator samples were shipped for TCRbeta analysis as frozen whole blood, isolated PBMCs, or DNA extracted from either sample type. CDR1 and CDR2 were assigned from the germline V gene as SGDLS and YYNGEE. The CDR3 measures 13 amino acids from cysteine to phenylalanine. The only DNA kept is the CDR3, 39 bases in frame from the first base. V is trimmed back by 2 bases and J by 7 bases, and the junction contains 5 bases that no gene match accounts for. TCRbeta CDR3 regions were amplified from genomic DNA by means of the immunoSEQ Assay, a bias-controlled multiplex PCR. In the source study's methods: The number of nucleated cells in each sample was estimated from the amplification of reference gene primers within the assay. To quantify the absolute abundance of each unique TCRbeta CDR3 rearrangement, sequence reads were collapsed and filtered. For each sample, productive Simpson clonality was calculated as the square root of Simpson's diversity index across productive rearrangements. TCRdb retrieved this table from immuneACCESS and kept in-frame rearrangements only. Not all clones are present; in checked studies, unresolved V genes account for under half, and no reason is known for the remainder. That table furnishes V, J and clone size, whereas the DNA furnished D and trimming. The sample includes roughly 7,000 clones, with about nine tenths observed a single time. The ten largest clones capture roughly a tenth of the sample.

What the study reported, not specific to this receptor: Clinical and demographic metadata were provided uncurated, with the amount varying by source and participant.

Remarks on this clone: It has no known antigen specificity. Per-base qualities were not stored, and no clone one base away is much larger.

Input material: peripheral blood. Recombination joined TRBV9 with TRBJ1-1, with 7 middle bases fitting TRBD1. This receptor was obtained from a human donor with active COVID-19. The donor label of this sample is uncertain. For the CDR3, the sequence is CASSVRDRSEAFF. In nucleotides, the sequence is TGTGCCAGCAGCGTCCGGGACAGAAGTGAAGCTTTCTTT.